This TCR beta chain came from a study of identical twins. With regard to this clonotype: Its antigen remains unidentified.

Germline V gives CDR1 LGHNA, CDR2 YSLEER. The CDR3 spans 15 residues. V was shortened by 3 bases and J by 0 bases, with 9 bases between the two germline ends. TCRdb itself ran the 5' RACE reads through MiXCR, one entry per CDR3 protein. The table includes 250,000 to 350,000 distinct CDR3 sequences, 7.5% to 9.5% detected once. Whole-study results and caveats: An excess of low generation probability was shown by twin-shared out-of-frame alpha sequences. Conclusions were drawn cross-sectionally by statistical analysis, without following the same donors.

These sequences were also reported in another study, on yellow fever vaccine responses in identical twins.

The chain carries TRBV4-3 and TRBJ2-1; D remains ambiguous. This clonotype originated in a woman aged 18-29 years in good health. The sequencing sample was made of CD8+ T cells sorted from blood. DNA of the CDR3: TGCGCCAGCAGCCAGGTGGCAGTCTCCTACAATGAGCAGTTCTTC. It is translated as CASSQVAVSYNEQFF.